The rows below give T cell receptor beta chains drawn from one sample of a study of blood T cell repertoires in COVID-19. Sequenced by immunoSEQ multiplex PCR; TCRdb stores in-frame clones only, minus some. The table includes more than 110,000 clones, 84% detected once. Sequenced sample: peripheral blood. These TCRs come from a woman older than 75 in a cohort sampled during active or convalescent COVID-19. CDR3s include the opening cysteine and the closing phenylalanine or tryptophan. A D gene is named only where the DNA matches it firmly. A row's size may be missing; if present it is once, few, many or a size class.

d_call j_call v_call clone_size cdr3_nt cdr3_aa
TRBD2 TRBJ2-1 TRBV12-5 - TGTGCTAGTGCCCGGGGGCTAGCGGGGGGGTACAATGAGCAGTTCTTC CASARGLAGGYNEQFF
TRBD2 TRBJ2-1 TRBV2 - TGTGCCAGCAGGCCTACTAGCGGGGGGCCTGATGAGCAGTTCTTC CASRPTSGGPDEQFF
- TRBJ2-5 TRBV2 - TGTGCCAGCAGCCTCGGGGAGCAAGAGACCCAGTACTTC CASSLGEQETQYF
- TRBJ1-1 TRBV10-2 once TGCGCCAGCAGTGAAAGACAGGTTGTTACTGAAGCTTTCTTT CASSERQVVTEAFF
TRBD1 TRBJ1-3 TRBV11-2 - TGTGCCAGCAGCTTCGCAGGGGTATGGACAGGGGATTCTGGAAACACCATATATTTT CASSFAGVWTGDSGNTIYF
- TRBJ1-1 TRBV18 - TGTGCCAGCTCACCACAATTGGGTGACAGTTACACTGAAGCTTTCTTT CASSPQLGDSYTEAFF
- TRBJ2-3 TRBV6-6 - TGTGCCAGCAGTCCCGGGACAGATACGCAGTATTTT CASSPGTDTQYF
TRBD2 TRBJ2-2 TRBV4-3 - TGCGCCAGCAGCCAAGGACTAGCGGGTAACACCGGGGAGCTGTTTTTT CASSQGLAGNTGELFF
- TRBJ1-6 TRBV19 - TGTGCCAGTAAAATCGGGAGCTCCTATAATTCACCCCTCCACTTT CASKIGSSYNSPLHF
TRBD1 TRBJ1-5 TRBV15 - TGTGCCACCAGCAGAGCCAGGGGGAAATATAGCAATCAGCCCCAGCATTTT CATSRARGKYSNQPQHF
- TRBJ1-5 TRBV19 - TGTGCCAGTAGTATAGAGGACAACAATCAGCCCCAGCATTTT CASSIEDNNQPQHF
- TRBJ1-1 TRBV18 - TGTGCCAGCTCACCTTCTAAGAGGGCGGGGAACACTGAAGCTTTCTTT CASSPSKRAGNTEAFF
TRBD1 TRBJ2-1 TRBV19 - TGTGCCAGTAAGATGGACAGGGCAAGGACGAATGAGCAGTTCTTC CASKMDRARTNEQFF
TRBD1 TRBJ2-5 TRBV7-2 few TGTGCCAGCAGCGCAAGGCCGGACAGGATCTCCTGGGAGACCCAGTACTTC CASSARPDRISWETQYF
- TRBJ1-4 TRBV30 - TGTGCCTGGAGTGTATCCAGGATTAATGAAAAACTGTTTTTT CAWSVSRINEKLFF
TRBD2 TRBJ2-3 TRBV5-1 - TGCGCCAGCAGCTTGGATGAGGCTAGCGGGGGGGAGAGAGATACGCAGTATTTT CASSLDEASGGERDTQYF
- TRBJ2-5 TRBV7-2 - TGTGCCAGCAGCCACTATACCGCCGAGACCCAGTACTTC CASSHYTAETQYF
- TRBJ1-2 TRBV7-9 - TGTGCCAGCAGCCCGAGGACACGACCTAACTATGGCTACACCTTC CASSPRTRPNYGYTF
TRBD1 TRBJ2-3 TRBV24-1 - TGTGCCACCAGTGAGCCCACAGGGGGGACAGATACGCAGTATTTT CATSEPTGGTDTQYF
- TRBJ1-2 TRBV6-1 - TGTGCCAGCAGTGAAATAGGCTACACCTTC CASSEIGYTF
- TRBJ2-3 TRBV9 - TGTGCCAGCAGCGTAGGGGGCAGGGGCACAGATACGCAGTATTTT CASSVGGRGTDTQYF
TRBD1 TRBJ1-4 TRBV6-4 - TGTGCCAGCAGTGACGACAGGGGGAGTAGCACTAATGAAAAACTGTTTTTT CASSDDRGSSTNEKLFF
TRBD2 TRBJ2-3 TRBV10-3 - TGTGCCATCAGTCGTCTAGCGGGCACCGCTAGCACAGATACGCAGTATTTT CAISRLAGTASTDTQYF
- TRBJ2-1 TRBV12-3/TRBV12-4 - TGTGCCAGCAGCGGAGCCCCGATCGGGGAGCAGTTCTTC CASSGAPIGEQFF
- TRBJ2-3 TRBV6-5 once TGTGCCAGCAGTCGGTCTGCGCCGGCAGATACGCAGTATTTT CASSRSAPADTQYF
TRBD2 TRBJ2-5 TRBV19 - TGTGCCAGTATGGCATCGCGGGGGGCCCAAGAGACCCAGTACTTC CASMASRGAQETQYF